Described below is a single T cell receptor (beta chain) sequence and its context. This sample was taken from a study of blood T cell repertoires in COVID-19. TCRdb's table, derived via immunoSEQ multiplex PCR, lists solely in-frame clones and lacks some. In the table there are 250,000 to 350,000 clones, less than 85% of which are singletons. The CDR3 has 15 residues. Germline V CDR1 and CDR2: SNHLY, FYNNEI. V trimming: 6 bases; J trimming: 7 bases; junction bases outside the gene matches: 13. The chain employs TRBV2 and TRBJ2-7; the match to TRBD2 covers 9 bases. Sequenced input: peripheral blood. The receptor's source is a human donor with COVID-19, enrolled during active disease. The donor label of this sample is uncertain. CDR3 DNA sequence: TGTGCCAGCAGATCCCGGACTAGCGTCTCGGGGGAGCAGTACTTC. Protein product: CASRSRTSVSGEQYF.